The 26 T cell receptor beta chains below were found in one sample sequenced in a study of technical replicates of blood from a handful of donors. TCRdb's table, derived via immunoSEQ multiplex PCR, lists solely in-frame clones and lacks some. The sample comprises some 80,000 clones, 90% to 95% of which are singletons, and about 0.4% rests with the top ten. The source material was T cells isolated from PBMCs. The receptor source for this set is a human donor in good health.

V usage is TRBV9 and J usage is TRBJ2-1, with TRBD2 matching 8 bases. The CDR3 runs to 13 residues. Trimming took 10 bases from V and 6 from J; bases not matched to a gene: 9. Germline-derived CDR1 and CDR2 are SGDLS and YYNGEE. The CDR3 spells CASGIAGINEQFF. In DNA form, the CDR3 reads TGTGCCTCAGGAATAGCGGGAATCAATGAGCAGTTCTTC.

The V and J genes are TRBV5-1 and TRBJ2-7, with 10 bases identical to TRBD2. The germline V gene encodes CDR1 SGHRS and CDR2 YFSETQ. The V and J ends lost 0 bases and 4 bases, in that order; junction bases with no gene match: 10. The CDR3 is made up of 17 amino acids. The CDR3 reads CASSLGLTSSGSYEQYF. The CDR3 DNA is TGCGCCAGCAGCTTGGGTTTAACGTCTAGCGGGAGTTACGAGCAGTACTTC.

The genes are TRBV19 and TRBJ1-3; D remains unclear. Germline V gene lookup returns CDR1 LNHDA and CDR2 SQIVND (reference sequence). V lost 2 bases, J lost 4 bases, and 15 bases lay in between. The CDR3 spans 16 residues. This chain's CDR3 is CASSISSRGSGNTIYF. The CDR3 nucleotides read TGTGCCAGTAGTATAAGCAGTCGTGGGAGCGGAAACACCATATATTTT.

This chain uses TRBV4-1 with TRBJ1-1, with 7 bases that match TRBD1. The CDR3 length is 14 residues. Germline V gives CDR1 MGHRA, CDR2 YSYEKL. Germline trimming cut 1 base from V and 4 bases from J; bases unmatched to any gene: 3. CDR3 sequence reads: CASSQGQGGTEAFF. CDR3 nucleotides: TGCGCCAGCAGCCAAGGGCAGGGGGGCACTGAAGCTTTCTTT.

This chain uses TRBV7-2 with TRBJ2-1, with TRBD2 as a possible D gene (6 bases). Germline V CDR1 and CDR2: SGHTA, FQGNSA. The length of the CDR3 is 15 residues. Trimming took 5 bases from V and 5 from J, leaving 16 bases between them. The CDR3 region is CASSPPGLGNNEQFF. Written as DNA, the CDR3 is TGTGCCAGCAGCCCCCCGGGACTGGGGAACAATGAGCAGTTCTTC.

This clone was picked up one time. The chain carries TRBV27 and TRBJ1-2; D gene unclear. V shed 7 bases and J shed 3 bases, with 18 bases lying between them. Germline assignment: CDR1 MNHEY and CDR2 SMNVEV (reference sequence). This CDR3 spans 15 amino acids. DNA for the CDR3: TGTGCCAGCACCCCTAAGGCGGGAAACCACTATGGCTACACCTTC. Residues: CASTPKAGNHYGYTF.

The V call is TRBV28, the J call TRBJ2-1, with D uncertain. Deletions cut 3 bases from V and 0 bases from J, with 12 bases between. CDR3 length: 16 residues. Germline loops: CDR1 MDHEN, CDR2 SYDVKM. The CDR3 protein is CASSLLSLSSYNEQFF. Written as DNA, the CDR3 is TGTGCCAGCAGTTTGCTCTCCCTAAGCTCCTACAATGAGCAGTTCTTC.

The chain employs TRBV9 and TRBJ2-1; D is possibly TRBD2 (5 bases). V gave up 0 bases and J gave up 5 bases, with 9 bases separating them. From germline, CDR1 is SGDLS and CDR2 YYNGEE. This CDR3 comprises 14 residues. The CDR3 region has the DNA TGTGCCAGCAGCGTAGAGGACTTCAACAATGAGCAGTTCTTC. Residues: CASSVEDFNNEQFF.

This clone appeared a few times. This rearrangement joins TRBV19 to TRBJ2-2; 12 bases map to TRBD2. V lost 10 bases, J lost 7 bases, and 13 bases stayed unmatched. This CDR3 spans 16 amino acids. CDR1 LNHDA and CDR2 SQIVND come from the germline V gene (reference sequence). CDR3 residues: CATYLTSGRQGGELFF. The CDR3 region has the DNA TGTGCCACCTATTTGACTAGCGGGAGACAGGGCGGGGAGCTGTTTTTT.

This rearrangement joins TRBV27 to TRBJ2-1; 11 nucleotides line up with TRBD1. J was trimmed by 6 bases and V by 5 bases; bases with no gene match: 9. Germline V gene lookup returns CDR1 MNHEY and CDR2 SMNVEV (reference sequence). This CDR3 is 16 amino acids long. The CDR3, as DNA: TGTGCCAGCAGTCCCCTCGGGACAGGGGGTAGCAATGAGCAGTTCTTC. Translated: CASSPLGTGGSNEQFF.

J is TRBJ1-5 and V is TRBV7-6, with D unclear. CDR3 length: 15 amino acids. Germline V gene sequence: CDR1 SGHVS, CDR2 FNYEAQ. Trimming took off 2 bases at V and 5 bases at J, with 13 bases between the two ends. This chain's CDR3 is CASSLWAGRDQPQHF. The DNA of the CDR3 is TGTGCCAGCAGCTTATGGGCGGGAAGGGATCAGCCCCAGCATTTT.

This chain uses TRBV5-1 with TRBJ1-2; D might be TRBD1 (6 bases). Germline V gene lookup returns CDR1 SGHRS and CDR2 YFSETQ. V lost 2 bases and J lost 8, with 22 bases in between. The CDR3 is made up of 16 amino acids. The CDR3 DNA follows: TGCGCCAGCAGCTTCATTGTCGAAGGGGGAGCTGCCGGCTACACCTTC. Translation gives CASSFIVEGGAAGYTF.

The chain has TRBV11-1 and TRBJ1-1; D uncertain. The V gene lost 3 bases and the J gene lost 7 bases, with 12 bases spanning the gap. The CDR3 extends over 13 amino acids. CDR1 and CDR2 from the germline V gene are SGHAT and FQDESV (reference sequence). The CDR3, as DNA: TGTGCCAGCAGCTTGCTCAAAATTAGTGAAGCTTTCTTT. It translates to CASSLLKISEAFF. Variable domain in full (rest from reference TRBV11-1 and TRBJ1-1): EAEVAQSPRYKITEKSQAVAFWCDPISGHATLYWYRQILGQGPELLVQFQDESVVDDSQLPKDRFSAERLKGVDSTLKIQPAELGDSAMYLCASSLLKISEAFFGQGTRLTVV.

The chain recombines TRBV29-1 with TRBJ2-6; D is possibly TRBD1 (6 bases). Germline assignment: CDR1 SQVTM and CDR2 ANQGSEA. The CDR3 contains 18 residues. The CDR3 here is CSILNPGHHRSGANVLTF. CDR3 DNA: TGCAGTATCTTAAACCCGGGACACCATCGCTCTGGGGCCAACGTCCTGACTTTC.

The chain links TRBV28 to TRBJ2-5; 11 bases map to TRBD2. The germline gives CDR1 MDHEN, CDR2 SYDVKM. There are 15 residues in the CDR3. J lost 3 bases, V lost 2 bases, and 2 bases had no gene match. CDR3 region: CASSLVAGGEETQYF. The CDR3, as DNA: TGTGCCAGCAGTTTAGTAGCGGGAGGGGAAGAGACCCAGTACTTC.

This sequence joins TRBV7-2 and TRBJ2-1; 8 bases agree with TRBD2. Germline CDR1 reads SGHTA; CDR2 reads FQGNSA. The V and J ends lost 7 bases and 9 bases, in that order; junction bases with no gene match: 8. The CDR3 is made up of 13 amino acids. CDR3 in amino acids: CASNGLAEGEQFF. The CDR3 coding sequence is TGTGCCAGCAACGGACTAGCTGAAGGTGAGCAGTTCTTC.

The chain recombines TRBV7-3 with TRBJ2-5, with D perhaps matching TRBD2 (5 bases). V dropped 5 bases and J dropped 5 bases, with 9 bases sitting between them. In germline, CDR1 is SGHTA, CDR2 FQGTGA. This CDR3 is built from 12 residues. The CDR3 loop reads CASSMGGETQYF. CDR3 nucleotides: TGTGCCAGCAGCATGGGCGGGGAGACCCAGTACTTC.

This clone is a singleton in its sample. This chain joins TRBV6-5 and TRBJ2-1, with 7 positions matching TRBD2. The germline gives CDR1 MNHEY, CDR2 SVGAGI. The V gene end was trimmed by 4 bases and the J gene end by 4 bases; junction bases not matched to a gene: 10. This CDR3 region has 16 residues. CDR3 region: CASSLDRDYLYNEQFF. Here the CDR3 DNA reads TGTGCCAGCAGTTTAGACCGGGACTACCTATACAATGAGCAGTTCTTC.

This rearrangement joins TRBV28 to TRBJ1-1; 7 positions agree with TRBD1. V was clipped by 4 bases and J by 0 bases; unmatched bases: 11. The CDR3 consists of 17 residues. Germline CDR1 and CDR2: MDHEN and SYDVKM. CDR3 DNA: TGTGCCAGCAGTTCCCCGCGCCGACAGGGTGTGAACACTGAAGCTTTCTTT. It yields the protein CASSSPRRQGVNTEAFF.

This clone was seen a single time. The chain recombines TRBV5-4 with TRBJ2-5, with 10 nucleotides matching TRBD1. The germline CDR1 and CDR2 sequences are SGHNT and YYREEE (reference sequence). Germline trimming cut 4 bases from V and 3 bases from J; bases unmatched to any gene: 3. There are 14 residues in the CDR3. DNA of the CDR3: TGTGCCAGCAGCGCCGGGACAGGGGAAGAGACCCAGTACTTC. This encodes CASSAGTGEETQYF.

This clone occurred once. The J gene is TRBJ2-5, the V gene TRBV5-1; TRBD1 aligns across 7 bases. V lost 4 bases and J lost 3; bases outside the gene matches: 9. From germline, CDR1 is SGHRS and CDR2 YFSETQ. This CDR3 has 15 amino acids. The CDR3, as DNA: TGCGCCAGCAGCGGAACCGGGACAGTAGAAGAGACCCAGTACTTC. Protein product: CASSGTGTVEETQYF.

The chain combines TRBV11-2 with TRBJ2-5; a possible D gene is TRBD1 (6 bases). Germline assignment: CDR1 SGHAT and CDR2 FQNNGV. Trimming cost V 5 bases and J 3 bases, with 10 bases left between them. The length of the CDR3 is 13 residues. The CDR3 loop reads CASSESGEETQYF. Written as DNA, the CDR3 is TGTGCCAGCAGCGAATCAGGGGAAGAGACCCAGTACTTC.

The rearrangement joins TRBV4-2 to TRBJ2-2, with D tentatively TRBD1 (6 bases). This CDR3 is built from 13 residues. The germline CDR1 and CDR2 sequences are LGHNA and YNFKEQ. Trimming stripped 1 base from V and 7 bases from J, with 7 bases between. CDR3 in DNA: TGTGCCAGCAGCCAAGGACAGGTCGGGGAGCTGTTTTTT. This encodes CASSQGQVGELFF.

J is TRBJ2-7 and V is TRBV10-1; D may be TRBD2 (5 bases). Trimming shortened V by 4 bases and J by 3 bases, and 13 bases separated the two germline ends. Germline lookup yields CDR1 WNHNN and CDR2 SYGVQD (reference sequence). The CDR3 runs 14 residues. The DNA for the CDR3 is TGCGCCAGCAGTGTTAGGGAGAACTACTACGAGCAGTACTTC. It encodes CASSVRENYYEQYF.

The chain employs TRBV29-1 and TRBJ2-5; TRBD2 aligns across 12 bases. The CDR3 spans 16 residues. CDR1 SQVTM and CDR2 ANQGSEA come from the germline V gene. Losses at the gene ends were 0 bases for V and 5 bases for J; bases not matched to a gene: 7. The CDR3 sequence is CSVEEPSGRAVETQYF. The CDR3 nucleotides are TGCAGCGTTGAAGAACCTAGCGGGAGGGCCGTGGAGACCCAGTACTTC.

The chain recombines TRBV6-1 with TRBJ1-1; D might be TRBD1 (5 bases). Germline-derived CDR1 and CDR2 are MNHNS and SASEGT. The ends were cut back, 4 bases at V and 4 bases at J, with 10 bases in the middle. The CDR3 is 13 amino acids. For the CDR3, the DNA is TGTGCCAGCAGTGCTCAGGGTTTCACTGAAGCTTTCTTT. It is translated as CASSAQGFTEAFF.